The clone carrying this TCR beta chain was seen more than once but under ten times. The source of the sample is a study of response to subunit inactivated influenza vaccine. TCRdb processed the RT-PCR reads anew with MiXCR; each CDR3 protein has one entry. The data hold around 200,000 distinct CDR3 sequences, with approximately 12% observed a single time. Germline loops: CDR1 SGHDT, CDR2 YYEEEE. CDR3 size: 15 residues. V was shortened by 4 bases and J by 3 bases, with 14 bases between the two germline ends. These records were also assigned to another study, of T cells expressing NK-cell markers. In that study: cDNA encoding TCR beta was synthesized via 5'RACE template switching incorporating UMIs. Sorted CD3+CD56-NKG2C+, CD3+CD56+NKG2C+ and CD3+CD56+NKG2C- T cells supplied the TCR beta repertoires. NKG2C+ dominant clonotype frequencies in roughly six donors were roughly 1.0-7.5% of CD8+ T cells. The leading position in the CD3+CD56-NKG2C+ fraction of several donors also went to these clonotypes.

Sequencing was performed on CD8+ T cells sorted from PBMCs, taken roughly 13 days after vaccination. The rearrangement links TRBV5-6 to TRBJ2-1, with D perhaps TRBD1 or TRBD2 (5 bases each). The clonotype was recovered from a man between 50 and 59 years old who received an inactivated influenza vaccine. CDR3 sequence reads: CASSHPSRGYNEQFF. For the CDR3, the DNA is TGTGCCAGCAGCCACCCTTCGAGGGGCTACAATGAGCAGTTCTTC.